These 19 T cell receptor beta chains share one sample of origin, sequenced in a study of T cells after somatic rescue of genetic block. Produced via immunoSEQ multiplex PCR; TCRdb's table is partial and in-frame only. Among 8,000 to 9,000 clones listed, roughly 80% were seen once. Sequenced material: peripheral blood mononuclear cells (PBMCs). Every receptor here comes from a boy between 10 and 17 years old.

This clone has only a few counts. V is TRBV5-8 and J is TRBJ1-5; D not certain. V was cut by 7 bases and J by 3 bases, with 11 bases left in between. The CDR3 contains 13 residues. Looked up from germline, CDR1 is SGHTS and CDR2 is YDEGEE. The CDR3 coding sequence is TGTGCCAGCCTCGGGCGGGACAATCAGCCCCAGCATTTT. Its protein is CASLGRDNQPQHF.

The chain couples TRBV6-1 to TRBJ2-2; D call uncertain. Trimming took off 4 bases at V and 2 bases at J, with 8 bases between the two ends. This CDR3 spans 14 amino acids. The germline V gene has CDR1 MNHNS and CDR2 SASEGT. CDR3 DNA: TGTGCCAGCAGTGGCGGCCGAAACACCGGGGAGCTGTTTTTT. Translation gives CASSGGRNTGELFF.

The chain carries TRBV15 and TRBJ1-5; D remains ambiguous. The CDR3 covers 15 residues. Trimming stripped 1 base from V and 2 bases from J, with 9 bases between. The germline V gene has CDR1 LNHNV and CDR2 YYDKDF (reference sequence). The CDR3 reads CATSRARMGNQPQHF. CDR3 in DNA: TGTGCCACCAGCAGAGCCAGGATGGGCAATCAGCCCCAGCATTTT.

Comments on this clone: At one of its ends the junction is not consistent with the germline gene, which may arise from a read error. In nucleotides, the CDR3 is TGTGCCAGCAAGGATTTGACTAGAAAGGAGCTCTTC. Translation gives CASKDLTRKELF. The chain links TRBV2 to TRBJ2-1; possibly TRBD2 for D (6 bases). The length of the CDR3 is 12 residues. Germline values: CDR1 SNHLY, CDR2 FYNNEI. Supplemented by reference TRBV2 and TRBJ2-1, the full variable domain reads EPEVTQTPSHQVTQMGQEVILRCVPISNHLYFYWYRQILGQKVEFLVSFYNNEISEKSEIFDDQFSVERPDGSNFTLKIRSTKLEDSAMYFCASKDLTRKELFGPGTRLTVL.

The DNA for the CDR3 is TGTGCCAGCAGTTTTCAGGGAAAGGCTGAAGCTTTCTTT. It translates to CASSFQGKAEAFF. The J gene is TRBJ1-1, the V gene TRBV6-6; tentatively, D is TRBD1 (5 bases). V was trimmed by 4 bases and J by 6 bases, leaving 12 bases between them. Germline CDR1 and CDR2: MNHNY and SVGAGI (reference sequence). This CDR3 spans 13 amino acids.

The chain couples TRBV4-2 to TRBJ1-2; D is unclear. V lost 1 base and J 2 bases, leaving 5 bases between the germline ends. Per germline, CDR1 LGHNA and CDR2 YNFKEQ. This CDR3 has 13 amino acids. CDR3 sequence (DNA): TGTGCCAGCAGCCAAGCAGGCAACTATGGCTACACCTTC. Translation gives CASSQAGNYGYTF.

The V call is TRBV10-3, the J call TRBJ2-5; a possible D gene is TRBD1 (5 bases). This CDR3 spans 14 amino acids. V shed 0 bases and J shed 3 bases, with 8 bases lying between them. CDR1 and CDR2 from the germline V gene are ENHRY and SYGVKD. The DNA for the CDR3 is TGTGCCATCAGTGAGTCTGGCAGGGAAGAGACCCAGTACTTC. Protein: CAISESGREETQYF.

V is TRBV9 and J is TRBJ2-1, with TRBD2 matching over 8 bases. Germline V gene data show CDR1 as SGDLS and CDR2 as YYNGEE. Germline trimming cut 4 bases from V and 6 bases from J; bases unmatched to any gene: 18. The CDR3 has 18 amino acids. The CDR3 here is CASSPYRGGGGAFNEQFF. As DNA, the CDR3 is TGTGCCAGCAGCCCCTACCGGGGGGGAGGGGGAGCTTTCAATGAGCAGTTCTTC.

V usage is TRBV19 and J usage is TRBJ1-2; the match to TRBD1 covers 7 bases. The CDR3 runs to 16 residues. Germline values: CDR1 LNHDA, CDR2 SQIVND (reference sequence). V shed 3 bases, J shed 5 bases, and the junction held 12 bases outside the gene matches. The CDR3 region has the DNA TGTGCCAGTAGTATTGGATTCGGACAGGTCGTATATGGCTACACCTTC. Translated: CASSIGFGQVVYGYTF.

This clone was seen a single time. The CDR3 is CASSPDAYNEQYF. CDR3 in DNA: TGTGCCAGCAGCCCTGACGCGTACAACGAGCAGTACTTC. J is TRBJ2-7 and V is TRBV7-9; unclear D gene. This CDR3 has 13 amino acids. With 5 bases removed from V and 5 bases from J, the gap between germline ends came to 13 bases. Germline CDR1 reads SEHNR; CDR2 reads FQNEAQ (reference sequence).

The table lists this clone with a few counts. The chain has TRBV7-9 and TRBJ1-4, with D possibly matching TRBD1 (6 bases). Per germline, CDR1 SEHNR and CDR2 FQNEAQ (reference sequence). The CDR3 consists of 15 residues. V was clipped by 4 bases and J by 3 bases, with 12 bases between them. The CDR3 protein is CASSSAGAPNEKLFF. CDR3 DNA: TGTGCCAGCAGCTCAGCGGGGGCCCCTAATGAAAAACTGTTTTTT. The whole variable domain, filled in from reference TRBV7-9 and TRBJ1-4, reads DTGVSQNPRHKITKRGQNVTFRCDPISEHNRLYWYRQTLGQGPEFLTYFQNEAQLEKSRLLSDRFSAERPKGSFSTLEIQRTEQGDSAMYLCASSSAGAPNEKLFFGSGTQLSVL.

In its sample, this clone was seen once. The genes are TRBV9 and TRBJ2-3; no clear D gene. Looked up from germline, CDR1 is SGDLS and CDR2 is YYNGEE. The V and J ends lost 4 bases and 6 bases respectively, with 15 bases between them. The CDR3 is 14 residues long. In DNA, the CDR3 is TGTGCCAGCAGCCCCCGGCTAGTTTCCGATACGCAGTATTTT. Its protein product is CASSPRLVSDTQYF.

The chain uses TRBV14 and TRBJ2-3, with 12 nucleotides matching TRBD2. The CDR3 has 17 amino acids. Germline CDR1 is SGHDN and CDR2 is FVKESK. V lost 4 bases, J lost 4 bases, and 9 bases stayed unmatched. In DNA, the CDR3 is TGTGCCAGCAGCCGTCGACTAGCGGGGGCCTTACCAGATACGCAGTATTTT. Encoded protein: CASSRRLAGALPDTQYF.

The V call is TRBV6-1, the J call TRBJ2-1; 7 nucleotides align to TRBD2. The CDR3 is 16 amino acids. V lost 4 bases and J lost 8; bases outside the gene matches: 14. Germline lookup yields CDR1 MNHNS and CDR2 SASEGT. For the CDR3, the DNA is TGTGCCAGCAGTGCCCGAGCGGGGTCAGCGCGGGATGAGCAGTTCTTC. It specifies CASSARAGSARDEQFF.

This clone was seen a single time. V is TRBV7-2 and J is TRBJ2-7, with D perhaps matching TRBD2 (6 bases). The V and J ends lost 1 base and 5 bases respectively, with 15 bases between them. This CDR3 comprises 15 residues. Germline-derived CDR1 and CDR2 are SGHTA and FQGNSA. The CDR3 nucleotides read TGTGCCAGCAGCTTAGTCGACTCCTGGGAGGACGAGCAGTACTTC. It translates to CASSLVDSWEDEQYF.

The chain uses TRBV11-3 and TRBJ1-1; possibly TRBD1 for D (6 bases). V dropped 10 bases and J dropped 0 bases, with 18 bases sitting between them. The CDR3 contains 15 residues. The V gene's germline CDR1 is SGHNT and CDR2 YENEEA. The CDR3: CATSRSGGVNTEAFF. As DNA, the CDR3 is TGTGCCACCTCCCGGAGCGGGGGCGTGAACACTGAAGCTTTCTTT.

This chain uses TRBV7-2 with TRBJ1-4; TRBD1 aligns across 9 bases. CDR1 is SGHTA, CDR2 FQGNSA, per germline. V lost 1 base, J lost 5 bases, and 5 bases stayed unmatched. The CDR3 spans 16 residues. The CDR3 here is CASSLVQGALNEKLFF. Written as DNA, the CDR3 is TGTGCCAGCAGCTTAGTACAGGGGGCATTGAATGAAAAACTGTTTTTT.

This clone was found a few times. The gene calls are TRBV6-1 and TRBJ2-3, with a weak D call TRBD1 (6 bases). Germline CDR1 MNHNS, CDR2 SASEGT. This CDR3 comprises 13 residues. The V and J ends lost 4 bases and 7 bases respectively, with 12 bases between them. CDR3 region: CASSGGLTHTQYF. CDR3 bases: TGTGCCAGCAGTGGGGGGCTGACGCATACGCAGTATTTT.

As DNA, the CDR3 is TGTGCCAGCAGAAAGACTACCACAGATACGCAGTATTTT. It is translated as CASRKTTTDTQYF. V and J are TRBV6-1 and TRBJ2-3, with D tentatively TRBD2 (5 bases). The germline gives CDR1 MNHNS, CDR2 SASEGT. The CDR3 contains 13 residues. V lost 6 bases and J 2 bases, leaving 9 bases between the germline ends.